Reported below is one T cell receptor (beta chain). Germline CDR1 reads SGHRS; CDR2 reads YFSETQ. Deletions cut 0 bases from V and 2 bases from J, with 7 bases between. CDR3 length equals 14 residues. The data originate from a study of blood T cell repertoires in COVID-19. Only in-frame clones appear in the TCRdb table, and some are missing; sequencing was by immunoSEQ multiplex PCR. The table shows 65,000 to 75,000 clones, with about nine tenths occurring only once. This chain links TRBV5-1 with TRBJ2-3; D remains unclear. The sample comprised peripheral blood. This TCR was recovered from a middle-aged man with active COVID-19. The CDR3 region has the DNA TGCGCCAGCAGCTTGGTTCCAAACACAGATACGCAGTATTTT. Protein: CASSLVPNTDTQYF.